The 16 T cell receptor beta chains in this list originate from one sample, sequenced in a study of T cells after yellow fever vaccination. In TCRdb, the 5' RACE reads were re-called with MiXCR into one record per CDR3 protein. The sample contains 300,000 or so distinct CDR3 sequences, approximately 13% of which appear only once. The specimen was CD4+ T cells sorted from PBMCs, collected 45 days after the yellow fever booster vaccination. The receptors originated from a man younger than 40 who received the YFV17D yellow fever vaccine.

This clonotype was recorded at least ten times. CDR3 region: CASRQGARNTIYF. The CDR3 region has the DNA TGTGCCAGCAGACAGGGCGCTCGAAACACCATATATTTT. This chain connects TRBV12-3 or TRBV12-4 to TRBJ1-3; maybe TRBD1 (6 bases). This CDR3 spans 13 amino acids. Trimming removed 6 bases from V and 5 bases from J, with 11 bases in between.

The genes are TRBV12-3 or TRBV12-4 and TRBJ1-4; no definite D call. The CDR3 totals 13 residues. Deletions cut 4 bases from V and 13 bases from J, with 16 bases between. The CDR3 sequence: CASSSGERWGLFF. The CDR3 nucleotides are TGTGCCAGCAGTTCGGGCGAACGATGGGGACTGTTTTTT.

The genes are TRBV4-3 and TRBJ2-1, with 9 bases matching TRBD2. This CDR3 has 17 amino acids. The V gene end was trimmed by 4 bases and the J gene end by 9 bases; junction bases not matched to a gene: 16. Per the germline V gene, CDR1 is LGHNA and CDR2 is YSLEER. CDR3 in DNA: TGCGCCAGCAGCCTAGAACCGCCGGGACTAGCTGTCAGTGAGCAGTTCTTC. It specifies CASSLEPPGLAVSEQFF.

In this sample, this clonotype turned up a few times. The DNA for the CDR3 is TGCGCCAGCAGCTTCCGCACAGATACGCAGTATTTT. It codes for CASSFRTDTQYF. The chain couples TRBV5-1 to TRBJ2-3; D not resolved. The CDR3 totals 12 residues. Trimming removed 2 bases at V and 1 base at J, with 2 bases between. Germline V gene lookup returns CDR1 SGHRS and CDR2 YFSETQ. The full variable domain, its missing parts supplied by reference TRBV5-1 and TRBJ2-3, is KAGVTQTPRYLIKTRGQQVTLSCSPISGHRSVSWYQQTPGQGLQFLFEYFSETQRNKGNFPGRFSGRQFSNSRSEMNVSTLELGDSALYLCASSFRTDTQYFGPGTRLTVL.

Only one count was recorded for this clonotype. The V gene is TRBV18, the J gene TRBJ1-6; no clear D gene. The germline V gene has CDR1 KGHSH and CDR2 LQKENI. V was cut by 6 bases and J by 9 bases, with 24 bases left in between. The CDR3 has 17 amino acids. In DNA form, the CDR3 reads TGTGCCAGCTCCCCGAGGAACAGCTGGGGAGGGAGTTCACCCCTCCACTTT. Its protein product is CASSPRNSWGGSSPLHF.

This clonotype was recorded only once. The chain is built from TRBV12-3 or TRBV12-4 and TRBJ2-1; a possible D gene is TRBD1 (5 bases). Trimming stripped 8 bases from V and 6 bases from J, with 14 bases between. The CDR3 runs 13 residues. CDR3 sequence (DNA): TGTGCCAGCTTCTTAGGTGGGGCCAATGAGCAGTTCTTC. Amino acids: CASFLGGANEQFF.

The chain employs TRBV7-9 and TRBJ2-5, with TRBD2 identical over 10 bases. The CDR3 totals 17 residues. V lost 4 bases, J lost 6 bases, and 14 bases stayed unmatched. Germline V gene lookup returns CDR1 SEHNR and CDR2 FQNEAQ (reference sequence). The CDR3 protein is CASSSASGRSLRQTQYF. Here the CDR3 DNA reads TGTGCCAGCAGCTCAGCTAGCGGGAGAAGTCTCAGGCAGACCCAGTACTTC.

The sample holds a few counts of this clonotype. This chain links TRBV6-2 or TRBV6-3 with TRBJ2-6; a weak D match, TRBD2 (8 bases). The V gene lost 2 bases and the J gene lost 0 bases, with 23 bases spanning the gap. Germline V gene data show CDR1 as MNHEY and CDR2 as SVGEGT. The CDR3 sequence is 21 residues long. DNA of the CDR3: TGTGCCAGCAGTTACGAAGGGGGCTCTAGCGGGCTGATCTCTGGGGCCAACGTCCTGACTTTC. This sequence encodes CASSYEGGSSGLISGANVLTF.

The chain carries TRBV7-2 and TRBJ1-1; 7 bases line up with TRBD1. This CDR3 has 14 residues. V shed 6 bases and J 4 bases; nucleotides not matched to a gene: 8. From germline, CDR1 is SGHTA and CDR2 FQGNSA. As DNA, the CDR3 is TGTGCCAGCAGTTCCGACAGGGCGCGCACTGAAGCTTTCTTT. Amino acids: CASSSDRARTEAFF.

This clonotype was picked up many times. The chain employs TRBV6-5 and TRBJ2-1; either TRBD1 or TRBD2 may fit D (5 bases each). Germline V lookup: CDR1 MNHEY, CDR2 SVGAGI. This CDR3 comprises 14 residues. The V end was cut by 6 bases, the J end by 4 bases, with 13 bases between. CDR3 coding DNA: TGTGCCAGCAGCCGTACTGGGGGTTACAATGAGCAGTTCTTC. Protein: CASSRTGGYNEQFF.

This clonotype was recorded many times. The gene calls are TRBV20-1 and TRBJ2-1; no definite D call. CDR1 is DFQATT and CDR2 is SNEGSKA in the germline V gene (reference sequence). This CDR3 is 11 amino acids long. Trimming shortened V by 4 bases and J by 10 bases, and 11 bases separated the two germline ends. The CDR3 here is CSANFFEEQFF. The CDR3 region has the DNA TGCAGTGCTAATTTCTTCGAAGAGCAGTTCTTC.

In its sample, this clonotype was seen a few times. The rearrangement links TRBV9 to TRBJ2-7; D uncertain. The germline V gene has CDR1 SGDLS and CDR2 YYNGEE. V was trimmed by 2 bases and J by 4 bases, leaving 22 bases between them. CDR3 length equals 17 residues. This CDR3 reads CASSVQRLPRSPYEQYF. The CDR3 nucleotides are TGTGCCAGCAGCGTCCAACGACTGCCACGATCGCCTTACGAGCAGTACTTC.

The CDR3 bases are TGTGCCAGCAGTTTATGGGGGGCTGGAACCGGGGAGCTGTTTTTT. Its translation is CASSLWGAGTGELFF. This chain links TRBV12-3 or TRBV12-4 with TRBJ2-2; D is possibly TRBD1 or TRBD2 (6 bases each). CDR3 size: 15 residues. The ends were cut back, 2 bases at V and 5 bases at J, with 12 bases in the middle.

This clonotype has ten or more counts. The chain recombines TRBV7-8 with TRBJ2-5, with a weak D call TRBD2 (6 bases). V lost 5 bases and J lost 4, with 11 bases in between. Germline CDR1 is SGHVS and CDR2 is FQNEAQ. The length of the CDR3 is 13 residues. In DNA form, the CDR3 reads TGTGCCAGCAGCCTCAGGAGGGGAGAGACCCAGTACTTC. Protein product: CASSLRRGETQYF.

The rearrangement links TRBV7-2 to TRBJ2-7; D may be TRBD2 (6 bases). CDR1 is SGHTA and CDR2 is FQGNSA in the germline V gene. The CDR3 covers 12 residues. Trimming shortened V by 2 bases and J by 12 bases, and 14 bases separated the two germline ends. This CDR3 is CASSLPEGLRYF. In DNA form, the CDR3 reads TGTGCCAGCAGCTTACCGGAGGGCCTTCGGTACTTC.

A few counts support this clonotype. CDR3 DNA: TGCAGTGCTAGAGCTAGCGCAAGCACAGATACGCAGTATTTT. As protein: CSARASASTDTQYF. V is TRBV20-1 and J is TRBJ2-3; possibly TRBD2 for D (6 bases). The CDR3 consists of 14 residues. CDR1 is DFQATT and CDR2 is SNEGSKA in the germline V gene (reference sequence). With 1 base removed from V and 0 bases from J, the gap between germline ends came to 8 bases.